This T cell receptor (beta chain) is drawn from a study of control samples from healthy donors and cancer patients. The CDR3 consists of 17 residues. Between the trimmed V and J ends, which lost 1 base and 0 bases, there was a span of 15 bases. Germline CDR1 KGHSH, CDR2 LQKENI. Produced via immunoSEQ multiplex PCR; TCRdb's table is partial and in-frame only. This sample has about 63,000 clones, with over 75% found just once. Sequencing used blood. The source is a man aged 40-55 years in good health. The chain combines TRBV18 with TRBJ1-1; D uncertain. In DNA, the CDR3 is TGTGCCAGCTCACCACGTGAGCTTAGGGCATTGAACACTGAAGCTTTCTTT. Residues: CASSPRELRALNTEAFF. The complete variable domain, with remaining parts taken from reference TRBV18 and TRBJ1-1, reads NAGVMQNPRHLVRRRGQEARLRCSPMKGHSHVYWYRQLPEEGLKFMVYLQKENIIDESGMPKERFSAEFPKEGPSILRIQQVVRGDSAAYFCASSPRELRALNTEAFFGQGTRLTVV.